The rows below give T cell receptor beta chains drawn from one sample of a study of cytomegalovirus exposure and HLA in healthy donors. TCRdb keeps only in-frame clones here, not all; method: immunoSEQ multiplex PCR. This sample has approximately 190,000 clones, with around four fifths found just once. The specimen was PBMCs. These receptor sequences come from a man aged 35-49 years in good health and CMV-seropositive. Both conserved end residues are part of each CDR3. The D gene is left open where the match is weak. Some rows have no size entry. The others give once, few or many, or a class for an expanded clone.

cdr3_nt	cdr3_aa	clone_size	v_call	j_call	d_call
TGCGCCAGCAGCTCCTCCACGGCCTACAATGAGCAGTTCTTC	CASSSSTAYNEQFF	-	TRBV5-1	TRBJ2-1	-
TGTGCCAGCAGCTTAGTGGAGGGGCAGCACCGCGCCGGGGTGGGTGGCTACACCTTC	CASSLVEGQHRAGVGGYTF	-	TRBV7-2	TRBJ1-2	-
TGTGCCTGGAGCCCCGGGAGGCGCAACTCTGGAAACACCATATATTTT	CAWSPGRRNSGNTIYF	-	TRBV30	TRBJ1-3	-
TGTGCCAGCAGACGACTAGCGGCCAGCTCCTACAATGAGCAGTTCTTC	CASRRLAASSYNEQFF	once	TRBV27	TRBJ2-1	TRBD2
TGTGCCAGCGGGGTTGGCGGGAGGCCCCACGAGCAGTACTTC	CASGVGGRPHEQYF	-	TRBV9	TRBJ2-7	TRBD2
TGTGCCAGTCACCCTGTAAGACGGGACAGGGGACTCTCTGGGGCCAACGTCCTGACTTTC	CASHPVRRDRGLSGANVLTF	few	TRBV19	TRBJ2-6	TRBD1
TGTGCCAGCAGCTCGGGACAGAGGAACACCGGGGAGCTGTTTTTT	CASSSGQRNTGELFF	-	TRBV7-9	TRBJ2-2	TRBD1
TGTGCCAGCAGCCCCCCCCGACAGCTTATGAACACTGAAGCTTTCTTT	CASSPPRQLMNTEAFF	few	TRBV9	TRBJ1-1	-
TGTGCCAGTAGGAGGAACACTGAAGCTTTCTTT	CASRRNTEAFF	-	TRBV19	TRBJ1-1	-
TGTGCCAGCAGCCTGACCAGGAACGAGCAGTACTTC	CASSLTRNEQYF	-	TRBV14	TRBJ2-7	-
TGCAGCGTGGAGCAAAAATCTGGGGCCAACGTCCTGACTTTC	CSVEQKSGANVLTF	once	TRBV29-1	TRBJ2-6	-
TGCGCCAGCAGCCAGATCGGGGGGCCGCAGGAAAAACTGTTTTTT	CASSQIGGPQEKLFF	-	TRBV4-1	TRBJ1-4	-
TGTGCCAGCAGCTTAGACCGCTACGAGCAGTACTTC	CASSLDRYEQYF	-	TRBV11-3	TRBJ2-7	-
TGTGCCAGTAGTATAGAGTACAGCTACTATGGCTACACCTTC	CASSIEYSYYGYTF	-	TRBV19	TRBJ1-2	-
TGTGCCACTCAGCGATCCTCCTACGAGCAGTACTTC	CATQRSSYEQYF	once	TRBV6-5	TRBJ2-7	-
TGTGCCAGCAGCTTGGGCTTCACTAGCGGGAGTGTCTCCTACGAGCAGTACTTC	CASSLGFTSGSVSYEQYF	-	TRBV5-4	TRBJ2-7	TRBD2
TGTGCCAGCAGGCGAATAGCGGGAGAGGGAGAGACCCAGTACTTC	CASRRIAGEGETQYF	-	TRBV7-2	TRBJ2-5	TRBD2
TGTGCCAGCAGCGCCGTAGCGGCAAACTACGAGCAGTACTTC	CASSAVAANYEQYF	-	TRBV7-2	TRBJ2-7	-
TGTGCCAGCAGTGAGGACAGGAGCGGCTACACCTTC	CASSEDRSGYTF	few	TRBV25-1	TRBJ1-2	TRBD1
TGTGCCAGCAGCTTAGGGACAGGGGCAGGCTACACCTTC	CASSLGTGAGYTF	-	TRBV7-9	TRBJ1-2	TRBD1
TGTGCCAGCTTGGGCCGGGAGCGGGGCACAGATACGCAGTATTTT	CASLGRERGTDTQYF	-	TRBV6-5	TRBJ2-3	-
TGTGCCTGGAGAAAGCCTGATTTCTATAGCAATCAGCCCCAGCATTTT	CAWRKPDFYSNQPQHF	-	TRBV30	TRBJ1-5	-
TGTGCCAGCAGCTTTCGCAGGGTCTATGGCTACACCTTC	CASSFRRVYGYTF	-	TRBV11-2	TRBJ1-2	-
TGTGCCAGCAGTTCTCCCATGGGGCTGGGGCAGCCCCAGCATTTT	CASSSPMGLGQPQHF	once	TRBV28	TRBJ1-5	-
TGTGCCAGCAGAGACAGAATGGAGAAACTGTTTTTT	CASRDRMEKLFF	few	TRBV2	TRBJ1-4	-
TGTGCCACCAGCAGGGGACAGGAGAACAATGAGCAGTTCTTC	CATSRGQENNEQFF	-	TRBV15	TRBJ2-1	TRBD1
TGTGCCAGCAGCCAATTGGACGGGACAACTAATGAAAAACTGTTTTTT	CASSQLDGTTNEKLFF	-	TRBV21-1	TRBJ1-4	-
TGTGCCAGCAGCTTGAGTCCGGGGAACACTGAAGCTTTCTTT	CASSLSPGNTEAFF	-	TRBV5-4	TRBJ1-1	-
TGCAGCGTTGAAGAGAGGGACAGGGGTGGGTCTAACTATGGCTACACCTTC	CSVEERDRGGSNYGYTF	-	TRBV29-1	TRBJ1-2	TRBD1
TGCAGCGCTGTAGTCCAAGAGACCCAGTACTTC	CSAVVQETQYF	-	TRBV29-1	TRBJ2-5	-
TGTGCCAGCAGCCAGGGACAGGGGACCTACGAGCAGTACTTC	CASSQGQGTYEQYF	once	TRBV5-6	TRBJ2-7	TRBD1
TGTGCCAGCAGCCAAGTCCAAGCGGGAGGTTCCCAATCCTACGAGCAGTACTTC	CASSQVQAGGSQSYEQYF	-	TRBV4-2	TRBJ2-7	TRBD2
TGTGCCAGCAGTTACTCTAGGGGCGCCTCCTACGAGCAGTACTTC	CASSYSRGASYEQYF	-	TRBV6-5	TRBJ2-7	-
TGTGCCAGCGTTAGGGGACAGGGGATCGGGGAGCTGTTTTTT	CASVRGQGIGELFF	-	TRBV2	TRBJ2-2	TRBD1
TGTGCCAGCAGCCCCTCTAACTATGGCTACACCTTC	CASSPSNYGYTF	few	TRBV7-9	TRBJ1-2	-
TGTGCCACCAGCAGAGAAGCGGGACGGATCACAGATACGCAGTATTTT	CATSREAGRITDTQYF	-	TRBV15	TRBJ2-3	TRBD2
TGTGCCAGCAGCTTAGTAGGCAGGGTTAGTGGCTATGGCTACACCTTC	CASSLVGRVSGYGYTF	once	TRBV7-2	TRBJ1-2	-
TGTGCCAGCAGTGTATCCCGGACAGGGTACGAGCAGTACTTC	CASSVSRTGYEQYF	many	TRBV6-1	TRBJ2-7	TRBD1
TGCGCCAGCTCCCCCAGCGGGAGGTTGGGAGAGCAGTACTTC	CASSPSGRLGEQYF	-	TRBV5-1	TRBJ2-7	TRBD2
TGTGCCAGCAGCCTCCAGGGTTCGGTTGGCTACACCTTC	CASSLQGSVGYTF	-	TRBV6-5	TRBJ1-2	-
TGTGCCAGCAGCTTACTCGTCGGAGAGACCGGGGAGCTGTTTTTT	CASSLLVGETGELFF	-	TRBV11-2	TRBJ2-2	-
TGCAGCGTTGAACATTGGACAGGGGGATATGGCTACACCTTC	CSVEHWTGGYGYTF	-	TRBV29-1	TRBJ1-2	TRBD1